This TCR beta chain was observed in a study of metastatic and nonmetastatic thyroid tumors. Study details: Patients with malignant and benign thyroid disease provided blood and tumor or nodule tissue, whose repertoires were compared.

No patient had received any treatment before thyroid surgery. This CDR3 spans 13 amino acids. V gave up 0 bases and J gave up 5 bases, with 8 bases separating them. The germline V gene has CDR1 SGHNT and CDR2 YYREEE (reference sequence). TCRdb re-called the PCR reads with MiXCR. The sample holds approximately 4,000 clones, 35% to 40% seen once. V and J are TRBV5-4 and TRBJ1-2; TRBD1 might be the D (5 bases). The source material was tumor tissue. The receptor was isolated from a male donor with papillary thyroid cancer or a benign thyroid nodule (not recorded which). Some clones in this sample may be carry-over from other donors' samples. CDR3 sequence reads: CASSLVEGYGYTF. The CDR3 bases are TGTGCCAGCAGCTTGGTAGAGGGGTATGGCTACACCTTC. Filled out from reference TRBV5-4 and TRBJ1-2, the complete variable domain reads ETGVTQSPTHLIKTRGQQVTLRCSSQSGHNTVSWYQQALGQGPQFIFQYYREEENGRGNFPPRFSGLQFPNYSSELNVNALELDDSALYLCASSLVEGYGYTFGSGTRLTVV.